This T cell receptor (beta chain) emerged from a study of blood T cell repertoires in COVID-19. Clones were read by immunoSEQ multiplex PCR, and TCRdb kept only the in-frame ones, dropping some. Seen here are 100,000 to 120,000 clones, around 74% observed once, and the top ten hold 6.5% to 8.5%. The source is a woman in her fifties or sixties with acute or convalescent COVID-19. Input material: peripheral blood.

The CDR3 bases are TGTGCCAGCAGCTTTAGCGGCTACTCCTACAATGAGCAGTTCTTC. Residues: CASSFSGYSYNEQFF. The chain employs TRBV11-2 and TRBJ2-1; D may be TRBD2 (6 bases). The CDR3 spans 15 residues. V shed 3 bases and J shed 0 bases, with 9 bases lying between them. CDR1 is SGHAT and CDR2 is FQNNGV in the germline V gene.